The 2 T cell receptor beta chains reported below all come from one sample, sequenced in a study of yellow fever vaccine responses in identical twins. TCRdb called the RT-PCR reads again in MiXCR, with one record for every CDR3 protein. Of tens of thousands of distinct CDR3 sequences listed, less than 70% are singletons. The sequenced sample was T cells from blood (PBMCs), unsorted or a sorted subset (not recorded which), obtained before or after yellow fever vaccination (not recorded which). The receptors were gathered from a young woman who received the yellow fever vaccine.

This clonotype appeared a single time. The chain uses TRBV2 and TRBJ2-2; weak D call: TRBD2 (5 bases). CDR3 size: 15 residues. The germline V gene encodes CDR1 SNHLY and CDR2 FYNNEI. V lost 6 bases to trimming and J lost 0 bases, with 11 bases between them. The CDR3 region is CASSEWRANTGELFF. The DNA of the CDR3 is TGTGCCAGCAGCGAATGGCGGGCGAACACCGGGGAGCTGTTTTTT.

The rearrangement uses TRBV28 and TRBJ2-7; D gene unclear. The V gene's germline CDR1 is MDHEN and CDR2 SYDVKM. This CDR3 has 12 amino acids. V lost 3 bases, J lost 3 bases, and 6 bases lay in between. The CDR3 DNA reads as TGTGCCAGCAGTTTTTTAGGCTACGAGCAGTACTTC. Translation gives CASSFLGYEQYF.